This T cell receptor beta chain appears in the sequencing data of a study of cytomegalovirus exposure and HLA in healthy donors. CDR3 length equals 15 residues. Trimming took 0 bases from V and 3 from J, leaving 10 bases between them. Germline lookup yields CDR1 LGHNA and CDR2 YNFKEQ. A multiplex PCR was run with 60 Vbeta primers and 13 Jbeta primers. This table comes from immunoSEQ multiplex PCR, and its TCRdb copy is limited to in-frame clones, with some not included. Among roughly 100,000 clones listed, roughly 15% were seen once. The sequence came from a female donor in good health and CMV-seronegative. Sequenced sample: PBMCs. The chain links TRBV4-2 to TRBJ2-3; D is perhaps TRBD2 (7 bases). The CDR3 DNA is TGTGCCAGCAGCCAAGAGGGAGGGGGAACAGATACGCAGTATTTT. Translation: CASSQEGGGTDTQYF.